A selection of T cell receptor beta chains follows, all from one sample in a study of human T cells and chemical hapten exposure. TCRdb re-derived calls from the RACE reads in MiXCR, one entry per CDR3 protein. The table shows approximately 160,000 distinct CDR3 sequences, with about 27% occurring only once. The sequencing here drew on whole blood, taken in connection with sensitization to the hapten diphenylcyclopropenone (DPC). These receptors were collected from a young woman with alopecia areata. Some clones in this sample may be carry-over from other donors' samples. Both conserved end residues are part of each CDR3. The order of the fields is CDR3 protein, clone size, CDR3 length, J gene, V gene. Rows give clone size only sometimes, using once, few, many, or a class for an expanded clone.

CDR3: CASSFPGADIQYF; size: .; length: 13; J: TRBJ2-4; V: TRBV7-9
CDR3: CSARDTSTDTQYF; size: .; length: 13; J: TRBJ2-3; V: TRBV20-1
CDR3: CASSDSMSSYNEQFF; size: few; length: 15; J: TRBJ2-1; V: TRBV6-4
CDR3: CASSSPSGRVEDTQYF; size: once; length: 16; J: TRBJ2-3; V: TRBV11-2
CDR3: CASSESGDNEQFF; size: .; length: 13; J: TRBJ2-1; V: TRBV25-1
CDR3: CASSLDSRNEKLFF; size: .; length: 14; J: TRBJ1-4; V: TRBV5-4
CDR3: CASSSKYEQYF; size: .; length: 11; J: TRBJ2-7; V: TRBV7-2
CDR3: CAIRITMEETQYF; size: few; length: 13; J: TRBJ2-5; V: TRBV10-3
CDR3: CASSKVGRTERNF; size: few; length: 13; J: TRBJ2-7; V: TRBV21-1
CDR3: CASSKTPGQNTEKLFF; size: few; length: 16; J: TRBJ1-4; V: TRBV7-2
CDR3: CASSQDPSSGNTIYF; size: few; length: 15; J: TRBJ1-3; V: TRBV4-2
CDR3: CASGVWSTEAFF; size: many; length: 12; J: TRBJ1-1; V: TRBV6-1
CDR3: CASSHSTGRSTDTQYF; size: .; length: 16; J: TRBJ2-3; V: TRBV7-9
CDR3: CSVGTGETDTQYF; size: .; length: 13; J: TRBJ2-3; V: TRBV29-1
CDR3: CASSPLDTDTQYF; size: few; length: 13; J: TRBJ2-3; V: TRBV18
CDR3: CASYRARSGVSGRDTEAFF; size: few; length: 19; J: TRBJ1-1; V: TRBV6-6
CDR3: CATSRDRTGPNYGYTF; size: few; length: 16; J: TRBJ1-2; V: TRBV27
CDR3: CASRVAGMNTEAFF; size: .; length: 14; J: TRBJ1-1; V: TRBV6-1
CDR3: CASSQVGQRGGQPQHF; size: .; length: 16; J: TRBJ1-5; V: TRBV4-2
CDR3: CASSYADKNIQYF; size: .; length: 13; J: TRBJ2-4; V: TRBV6-2/TRBV6-3
CDR3: CASSTMGGSYNEQFF; size: .; length: 15; J: TRBJ2-1; V: TRBV11-3
CDR3: CASSLGEDEQFF; size: once; length: 12; J: TRBJ2-1; V: TRBV7-9
CDR3: CASSRGGRVGGEQYF; size: .; length: 15; J: TRBJ2-7; V: TRBV5-4
CDR3: CASSSDTGPGQPQHF; size: few; length: 15; J: TRBJ1-5; V: TRBV5-1
CDR3: CASSRRDTSTDTQYF; size: few; length: 15; J: TRBJ2-3; V: TRBV2
CDR3: CASSVDFRSGANVLTF; size: .; length: 16; J: TRBJ2-6; V: TRBV9
CDR3: CAWRKTGASYEQYF; size: few; length: 14; J: TRBJ2-7; V: TRBV30
CDR3: CSAKGLAATYEQYF; size: .; length: 14; J: TRBJ2-7; V: TRBV20-1
CDR3: CASSSTRESYEQYF; size: .; length: 14; J: TRBJ2-7; V: TRBV13
CDR3: CASSFKPHTGELFF; size: few; length: 14; J: TRBJ2-2; V: TRBV12-3/TRBV12-4
CDR3: CSARDPSALEAFF; size: few; length: 13; J: TRBJ1-1; V: TRBV20-1
CDR3: CATSDLGAGGLDEQFF; size: few; length: 16; J: TRBJ2-1; V: TRBV24-1
CDR3: CSVVLNYNEQFF; size: few; length: 12; J: TRBJ2-1; V: TRBV29-1
CDR3: CASSFLLAGGTNEQFF; size: few; length: 16; J: TRBJ2-1; V: TRBV5-1
CDR3: CASSSDRGLLEAFF; size: few; length: 14; J: TRBJ1-1; V: TRBV6-5
CDR3: CASSQGWGASTDTQYF; size: .; length: 16; J: TRBJ2-3; V: TRBV4-1
CDR3: CASSQDVTTNYGYTF; size: few; length: 15; J: TRBJ1-2; V: TRBV4-2
CDR3: CASSLTGVNQPQHF; size: .; length: 14; J: TRBJ1-5; V: TRBV7-2
CDR3: CASSVSSRTGELFF; size: few; length: 14; J: TRBJ2-2; V: TRBV9
CDR3: CSARGEPREQFF; size: .; length: 12; J: TRBJ2-1; V: TRBV20-1
CDR3: CASSFRGDTQYF; size: few; length: 12; J: TRBJ2-3; V: TRBV27
CDR3: CASVLGITDTQYF; size: many; length: 13; J: TRBJ2-3; V: TRBV7-2
CDR3: CASSTDTLNTEAFF; size: many; length: 14; J: TRBJ1-1; V: TRBV7-9
CDR3: CASSLVSISGGEQYF; size: few; length: 15; J: TRBJ2-7; V: TRBV27
CDR3: CASSTRAGPNNEQFF; size: .; length: 15; J: TRBJ2-1; V: TRBV19
CDR3: CASSQRGQGGDTQYF; size: .; length: 15; J: TRBJ2-3; V: TRBV4-3
CDR3: CASSLSRTNTGELFF; size: few; length: 15; J: TRBJ2-2; V: TRBV28